The 8 T cell receptor beta chains reported below all come from one sample, sequenced in a study of T cell changes during pregnancy in multiple sclerosis. TCRdb keeps only in-frame clones here, not all; method: immunoSEQ multiplex PCR. This table holds 60,000 or so clones, about 89% found once. The sequencing used CD4+ T cells from peripheral blood mononuclear cells, collected after pregnancy. The receptors stem from a female donor in good health, enrolled as a control in a pregnancy study.

V gene TRBV11-2 combines with J gene TRBJ2-7, with D possibly being TRBD1 (6 bases). Trimming removed 1 base from V and 0 bases from J, with 10 bases in between. Germline lookup yields CDR1 SGHAT and CDR2 FQNNGV. The CDR3 has 15 residues. The CDR3 sequence is CASSLARDNSYEQYF. The CDR3 DNA reads as TGTGCCAGCAGCTTAGCCCGGGACAACTCCTACGAGCAGTACTTC.

The chain joins TRBV10-3 to TRBJ1-2, with D perhaps matching TRBD1 (5 bases). Germline values: CDR1 ENHRY, CDR2 SYGVKD. The ends were cut back, 11 bases at V and 1 base at J, with 11 bases in the middle. CDR3 size: 12 residues. CDR3 sequence: CAVSDNNYGYTF. In nucleotides, the CDR3 is TGTGCCGTCTCGGACAATAACTATGGCTACACCTTC.

The count of this clone is one. The chain joins TRBV6-6 to TRBJ1-1, with D unclear. Deletions cut 10 bases from V and 4 bases from J, with 19 bases between. There are 14 residues in the CDR3. Germline V lookup: CDR1 MNHNY, CDR2 SVGAGI (reference sequence). CDR3 loop: CATSAGSGSTEAFF. In DNA form, the CDR3 reads TGTGCCACCTCCGCGGGGTCGGGGTCCACTGAAGCTTTCTTT.

This chain uses TRBV9 with TRBJ1-2; D remains ambiguous. Germline CDR1 SGDLS, CDR2 YYNGEE. The length of the CDR3 is 15 residues. Trimming took 4 bases from V and 4 from J, leaving 17 bases between them. CDR3 DNA: TGTGCCAGCAGCTCTCTTGGGGAGGGATCCTATGGCTACACCTTC. It specifies CASSSLGEGSYGYTF.

This clone has just a few counts. The rearrangement joins TRBV5-1 to TRBJ1-1, with D tentatively TRBD1 (6 bases). The germline V gene has CDR1 SGHRS and CDR2 YFSETQ. V shed 0 bases and J shed 4 bases, with 16 bases lying between them. The CDR3 contains 16 residues. This CDR3 is CASSLGAGGSSTEAFF. The CDR3 nucleotides are TGCGCCAGCAGCTTGGGAGCGGGGGGCAGTAGCACTGAAGCTTTCTTT.

V and J are TRBV27 and TRBJ1-2; no clear D gene. Germline CDR1 MNHEY, CDR2 SMNVEV (reference sequence). Trimming cost V 5 bases and J 1 base, with 11 bases left between them. This CDR3 region has 14 residues. The CDR3: CASSLTTDNYGYTF. In nucleotides, the CDR3 is TGTGCCAGCAGTCTCACCACAGATAACTATGGCTACACCTTC.

This sequence joins TRBV7-8 and TRBJ2-1; TRBD2 is a possible D gene (5 bases). Germline V gives CDR1 SGHVS, CDR2 FQNEAQ. Trimming left V 6 bases short and J 0 bases short, with 15 bases between. This CDR3 is 16 amino acids long. CDR3 residues: CASSLLQRSSYNEQFF. In DNA, the CDR3 is TGTGCCAGCAGTCTCCTACAGCGGAGCTCCTACAATGAGCAGTTCTTC.

The chain uses TRBV28 and TRBJ1-4, with D perhaps TRBD1 (6 bases). Germline V lookup: CDR1 MDHEN, CDR2 SYDVKM. The CDR3 totals 15 residues. V lost 2 bases and J 8 bases, leaving 15 bases between the germline ends. As DNA, the CDR3 is TGTGCCAGCAGTTTAGTTTGGGACAAGGAAGAAAAACTGTTTTTT. It codes for CASSLVWDKEEKLFF.